Shown below are 16 T cell receptor beta chains from a single sample sequenced in a study of blood T cell repertoires in COVID-19. The data were produced by immunoSEQ multiplex PCR, yet TCRdb's version contains in-frame clones alone and is incomplete. This table has roughly 430,000 clones, nearly 90% appearing once. The specimen sequenced was PBMCs or T cells enriched from blood (not recorded which). These receptors were collected from a woman between 18 and 30 years old who had been exposed to COVID-19.

This rearrangement joins TRBV20-1 to TRBJ1-1; D unclear. Trimming shortened V by 4 bases and J by 5 bases, and 8 bases separated the two germline ends. The germline V gene has CDR1 DFQATT and CDR2 SNEGSKA (reference sequence). The CDR3 is 11 amino acids. The CDR3 here is CSAIPGTEAFF. The CDR3, as DNA: TGCAGTGCTATCCCCGGGACTGAAGCTTTCTTT.

The rearrangement links TRBV29-1 to TRBJ1-5; possible D gene TRBD1, 6 bases. Germline-derived CDR1 and CDR2 are SQVTM and ANQGSEA. The CDR3 consists of 16 residues. V lost 4 bases and J 0 bases, leaving 16 bases between the germline ends. The CDR3 reads CSVVLTGSNSNQPQHF. The CDR3 coding sequence is TGCAGCGTTGTTTTGACAGGATCTAATAGCAATCAGCCCCAGCATTTT.

The V and J genes are TRBV5-6 and TRBJ1-6, with 10 bases identical to TRBD1. Germline V gives CDR1 SGHDT, CDR2 YYEEEE. The CDR3 is 16 residues long. Trimming removed 3 bases from V and 9 bases from J; junction bases left unmatched: 9. This chain's CDR3 is CASSSKRQGAGSPLHF. The CDR3 coding sequence is TGTGCCAGCAGCTCAAAACGACAGGGGGCTGGTTCACCCCTCCACTTT.

The rearrangement links TRBV28 to TRBJ2-7; D is perhaps TRBD1 (6 bases). V was pared by 6 bases and J by 0 bases, with 18 bases between. Germline assignment: CDR1 MDHEN and CDR2 SYDVKM. The CDR3 length is 16 residues. The CDR3 loop is CASRTLGGASSYEQYF. As DNA, the CDR3 is TGTGCCAGCAGAACTTTAGGGGGTGCTAGCTCCTACGAGCAGTACTTC.

The CDR3: CASSRQFTQETQYF. In DNA form, the CDR3 reads TGTGCCAGTAGTAGGCAGTTTACCCAAGAGACCCAGTACTTC. The chain is built from TRBV19 and TRBJ2-5; D not certain. The CDR3 loop spans 14 amino acids. Germline V CDR1 and CDR2: LNHDA, SQIVND (reference sequence). Trimming cost V 4 bases and J 1 base, with 10 bases left between them.

The chain recombines TRBV27 with TRBJ1-2, with 8 bases fitting TRBD1. The V gene end was trimmed by 6 bases and the J gene end by 8 bases; junction bases not matched to a gene: 20. Per the germline V gene, CDR1 is MNHEY and CDR2 is SMNVEV (reference sequence). This CDR3 is 17 amino acids long. The CDR3 region has the DNA TGTGCCAGCAGCACTTTTCGGGACAGGCAACGAGGACGGGGCTACACCTTC. This encodes CASSTFRDRQRGRGYTF.

The J gene is TRBJ2-3, the V gene TRBV18, with 7 bases lining up with TRBD2. This CDR3 is built from 15 residues. With V trimmed by 1 base and J by 4 bases, 5 bases remained unmatched. Germline CDR1 is KGHSH and CDR2 is LQKENI. The CDR3 is CASSPQGGVADTQYF. CDR3 bases: TGTGCCAGCTCACCACAGGGAGGGGTCGCAGATACGCAGTATTTT.

The chain joins TRBV28 to TRBJ1-5, with 7 nucleotides matching TRBD1. Trimming at V came to 5 bases and at J to 2 bases, leaving 6 bases not matched to a gene. Germline V lookup: CDR1 MDHEN, CDR2 SYDVKM. The CDR3 sequence is 15 residues long. Written as DNA, the CDR3 is TGTGCCAGCAGTGCCGGGACAGCCGGCAATCAGCCCCAGCATTTT. This codes for CASSAGTAGNQPQHF.

The J gene is TRBJ1-4, the V gene TRBV4-1; tentatively, D is TRBD1 (5 bases). The CDR3 spans 12 residues. Germline-derived CDR1 and CDR2 are MGHRA and YSYEKL. Trimming left V 5 bases short and J 8 bases short, with 9 bases between. CDR3 sequence (DNA): TGCGCCAGCAGCGGCTCAGGGGAAAAACTGTTTTTT. Amino acids: CASSGSGEKLFF.

The rearrangement uses TRBV5-1 and TRBJ2-2; 7 bases agree with TRBD1. V trimming: 3 bases; J trimming: 0 bases; junction bases outside the gene matches: 5. The CDR3 totals 16 residues. CDR1 and CDR2 (germline): SGHRS, YFSETQ. This chain's CDR3 is CASSSWTGTNTGELFF. CDR3 coding DNA: TGCGCCAGCAGCTCCTGGACAGGCACGAACACCGGGGAGCTGTTTTTT.

The chain recombines TRBV20-1 with TRBJ1-1; no firm D call. The V end was cut by 3 bases, the J end by 1 base, with 9 bases between. CDR1 and CDR2 from the germline V gene are DFQATT and SNEGSKA (reference sequence). The CDR3 loop spans 13 amino acids. In DNA, the CDR3 is TGCAGTGCTAGTTTTGACACGAACACTGAAGCTTTCTTT. Residues: CSASFDTNTEAFF.

The chain links TRBV30 to TRBJ1-4, with TRBD1 identical over 7 bases. Losses at the gene ends were 2 bases for V and 5 bases for J; bases not matched to a gene: 5. Germline CDR1 is GTSNPN and CDR2 is SVGIG (reference sequence). This CDR3 has 14 residues. The CDR3 DNA sequence: TGTGCCTGGAGTCTCAGGGGGATGAATGAAAAACTGTTTTTT. Residues: CAWSLRGMNEKLFF. The variable domain in full, with the rest retrieved from reference TRBV30 and TRBJ1-4, is SQTIHQWPATLVQPVGSPLSLECTVEGTSNPNLYWYRQAAGRGLQLLFYSVGIGQISSEVPQNLSASRPQDRQFILSSKKLLLSDSGFYLCAWSLRGMNEKLFFGSGTQLSVL.

The chain has TRBV18 and TRBJ2-6, with a tentative D call TRBD2 (6 bases). Germline V CDR1 and CDR2: KGHSH, LQKENI. V was shortened by 4 bases and J by 2 bases, with 15 bases between the two germline ends. CDR3 length equals 17 residues. The CDR3 is CASSLRGGDPGANVLTF. The CDR3 nucleotides read TGTGCCAGCTCACTGAGAGGAGGGGACCCTGGGGCCAACGTCCTGACTTTC.

The chain is built from TRBV19 and TRBJ2-4, with TRBD1 as a possible D gene (5 bases). The CDR3 length is 20 residues. Trimming cost V 3 bases and J 3 bases, with 27 bases left between them. Germline assignment: CDR1 LNHDA and CDR2 SQIVND (reference sequence). The CDR3 bases are TGTGCCAGTAGTATCGAATGGGGCAGGAACGCTCTCCTCGGCAAAAACATTCAGTACTTC. It specifies CASSIEWGRNALLGKNIQYF.

J is TRBJ2-3 and V is TRBV5-4, with 8 bases matching TRBD2. The germline V gene has CDR1 SGHNT and CDR2 YYREEE (reference sequence). The CDR3 spans 14 residues. Trimming removed 0 bases from V and 5 bases from J; junction bases left unmatched: 2. The chain's CDR3 is CASSLAGGLDTQYF. The CDR3 DNA sequence: TGTGCCAGCAGCTTGGCGGGGGGGCTAGATACGCAGTATTTT.

The chain links TRBV9 to TRBJ1-2; 12 bases align to TRBD1. CDR1 and CDR2 (germline): SGDLS, YYNGEE. The trim removed 3 bases at V and 1 base at J, leaving 7 bases unmatched. The CDR3 is 17 residues long. DNA of the CDR3: TGTGCCAGCAGCGCCCGGGACAGGGGGCTAGTTAACTATGGCTACACCTTC. Its protein product is CASSARDRGLVNYGYTF.